This T cell receptor (beta chain) was documented in a study of early T cells in non-severe SARS-CoV-2 infection (dated by TCRdb to the early 2020s). In the study overall: Bulk RNA from unsorted whole blood was used for TCR sequencing, so alpha and beta chains could not be paired.

A remark on this clonotype: Its cognate antigen has yet to be identified. No much larger clonotype is one base removed from it; base qualities were not supplied.

The method was 5' RACE. The data were produced on a NextSeq 500. Unique molecular identifiers were attached to individual cDNA molecules in the TCR library protocol so that sequencing error and PCR bias could be corrected. Both TCR alpha and beta chains were sequenced, and tight co-correlation was observed between alpha and beta sequence abundances in each sample. As for the original processing: Decombinator V4 was used to annotate the V gene, J gene and CDR3 of the TCR sequences. Expanded TCRs were defined as changing significantly between any two time points under a Poisson model with p below 0.0001. TCR abundances were normalised to the total number of TCRs sequenced per sample and expressed as counts per million. TRAV1-2 paired with TRAJ12, TRAJ20 or TRAJ33 defined MAIT TCRs, while TRAV10 paired with TRAJ18 defined iNKT TCRs. VDJdb, accessed on 1 November 2021, was searched for TCRs annotated for CMV, EBV and SARS-CoV-2, and TCRs annotated for more than one antigen were excluded. The public sequencing data were trimmed at Q25 with fastp and processed into clonotypes with MiXCR by TCRdb, which kept only in-frame beta chains. Each entry merges the rows of one CDR3 protein and shows their most common DNA and genes. None of the V and J calls come from the authors' own analysis; TCRdb made them. The sample table contains approximately 45,000 distinct CDR3 sequences; only one count was recorded for approximately 7.1% of them. The ten largest clones capture roughly 4.7% of the sample.

A case-control design nested within a healthcare worker cohort in London, UK, was used, with weekly nasopharyngeal swab PCR tests and blood sampling performed. Healthcare workers were recruited during the week of the UK lockdown, between 23 and 31 March 2020, and followed weekly for up to about 16 weeks. Broader findings and caveats from the paper: VDJdb matching was skewed toward anti-spike CD8 responses and likely underestimated virus-specific expansions by missing private and CD4 specificities.

Germline trimming: 5 bases from V, 4 bases from J; junction bases outside gene matches: 3. Looking up the germline V gene yields CDR1 SGHAT and CDR2 FQNNGV. The CDR3 measures 14 amino acids from cysteine to phenylalanine. Of the read, only the CDR3 DNA is kept; its 42 bases are in frame from base 1. The sequence is built from TRBV11-2 and TRBJ2-5, with 11 bases aligning to TRBD2. This TCR was sampled from an adult who was a healthcare worker with PCR-confirmed SARS-CoV-2 infection or an uninfected control (not recorded which). Specimen: whole blood. The CDR3 corresponds to CASSRGLAGETQYF. The DNA is TGTGCCAGCAGCCGCGGACTAGCGGGAGAGACCCAGTACTTC.